The 12 T cell receptor beta chains presented below share a single source sample, sequenced in a study of radiation and T cells in renal cell carcinoma (dated by TCRdb to 2019 to 2021). Library generation was performed with the immunoSEQ multiplex PCR assay. Not all clones reach the TCRdb copy of this immuneACCESS table, which keeps in-frame sequences only. Checked studies attribute under half of the gap to unresolved V genes and leave the rest unexplained. This sample holds roughly 130,000 clones; 85% to 90% were observed only once. Around 6% of the sample is taken by the ten largest. This specimen's time point label, interpreted: blood 2 weeks post-SBRT. This sample's treatment or condition label indicates: 15 Gy SBRT to primary tumor, nephrectomy 4 weeks later. Sequenced material: blood, taken from a patient whose treatment included radiotherapy and nephrectomy. The receptor source for this set is a woman aged 70-85 years with renal cell carcinoma.

The count of this clone is one. The V call is TRBV25-1, the J call TRBJ1-3; no firm D call. Germline CDR1 and CDR2: MGHDK and SYGVNS. V gave up 2 bases and J gave up 1 base, with 9 bases separating them. This CDR3 has 15 residues. Here the CDR3 DNA reads TGTGCCAGCAGTGAAGGGCAAAATTCTGGAAACACCATATATTTT. It yields the protein CASSEGQNSGNTIYF.

The chain uses TRBV2 and TRBJ2-2; the D call may be TRBD1 or TRBD2 (5 bases each). V lost 6 bases to trimming and J lost 9 bases, with 17 bases between them. Germline CDR1 is SNHLY and CDR2 is FYNNEI. There are 14 residues in the CDR3. CDR3 bases: TGTGCCAGCAGGGGGACGGTTGTGGATAGGGAGCTGTTTTTT. Translated: CASRGTVVDRELFF.

V usage is TRBV2 and J usage is TRBJ2-5; no clear D gene. V shed 4 bases and J shed 1 base, with 1 base lying between them. Germline loops: CDR1 SNHLY, CDR2 FYNNEI. The CDR3 spans 11 residues. This chain's CDR3 is CASSGQETQYF. Here the CDR3 DNA reads TGTGCCAGCAGTGGCCAAGAGACCCAGTACTTC.

The rearrangement links TRBV19 to TRBJ1-2, with TRBD1 matching over 9 bases. The CDR3 loop spans 13 amino acids. The germline V gene has CDR1 LNHDA and CDR2 SQIVND (reference sequence). J gave up 7 bases and V 10 bases, and 10 bases lay outside the gene matches. The CDR3 spells CATRIGQGFGYTF. CDR3 nucleotide sequence: TGTGCCACTCGAATAGGACAGGGGTTTGGCTACACCTTC.

This clone was recorded a few times. The chain recombines TRBV2 with TRBJ1-4; 7 nucleotides match TRBD1. This CDR3 region has 14 residues. J lost 4 bases, V lost 8 bases, and 7 bases had no gene match. Germline CDR1 is SNHLY and CDR2 is FYNNEI. The CDR3 region is CASGRRDSNEKLFF. The CDR3 bases are TGTGCCAGCGGTAGGCGGGACAGTAATGAAAAACTGTTTTTT.

This clone was counted once. The CDR3 reads CASSPPGRGRETQYF. The CDR3 DNA follows: TGTGCCAGCAGCCCGCCCGGACGGGGGAGAGAGACCCAGTACTTC. The chain employs TRBV4-2 and TRBJ2-5; perhaps TRBD2 as D (6 bases). Per the germline V gene, CDR1 is LGHNA and CDR2 is YNFKEQ. CDR3 length: 15 amino acids. Between the trimmed V and J ends, which lost 4 bases and 4 bases, there was a span of 16 bases.

The chain combines TRBV7-8 with TRBJ2-3; D possibly matches TRBD1 or TRBD2 (5 bases each). Trimming removed 5 bases at V and 4 bases at J, with 22 bases between. This CDR3 has 17 residues. Germline CDR1 SGHVS, CDR2 FQNEAQ. The CDR3 DNA sequence: TGTGCCAGCAGCCGAGGTCGGGACGGGCTGGGCTCAGATACGCAGTATTTT. Translation: CASSRGRDGLGSDTQYF.

As to this clone: This sample includes further DNA sequences coding for the same CDR3. The genes are TRBV6-5 and TRBJ1-2; tentative D call: TRBD1 (5 bases). The germline gives CDR1 MNHEY, CDR2 SVGAGI. V lost 0 bases, J lost 6 bases, and 8 bases lay in between. This CDR3 contains 13 residues. CDR3 amino acids: CASSYSPGDGYTF. The CDR3 DNA follows: TGTGCCAGCAGTTACTCCCCGGGGGATGGCTACACCTTC.

The chain employs TRBV19 and TRBJ1-1; 7 bases agree with TRBD1. The ends lost 3 bases at V and 0 bases at J; junction bases unmatched: 7. This CDR3 comprises 16 residues. Germline loops: CDR1 LNHDA, CDR2 SQIVND (reference sequence). The CDR3 loop is CASSILPGGLNTEAFF. In DNA, the CDR3 is TGTGCCAGTAGTATTCTCCCAGGGGGACTGAACACTGAAGCTTTCTTT. The full variable domain, its missing parts supplied by reference TRBV19 and TRBJ1-1, is DGGITQSPKYLFRKEGQNVTLSCEQNLNHDAMYWYRQDPGQGLRLIYYSQIVNDFQKGDIAEGYSVSREKKESFPLTVTSAQKNPTAFYLCASSILPGGLNTEAFFGQGTRLTVV.

V gene TRBV9 combines with J gene TRBJ2-7; 9 bases line up with TRBD1. V lost 7 bases to trimming and J lost 0 bases; unmatched junction nucleotides: 5. The CDR3 is 14 residues long. Germline-derived CDR1 and CDR2 are SGDLS and YYNGEE. In DNA, the CDR3 is TGTGCCAGCGGCAGGGACAGGGACTCCTACGAGCAGTACTTC. Protein sequence: CASGRDRDSYEQYF. Combining the CDR3 with reference TRBV9 and TRBJ2-7 gives the whole variable domain DSGVTQTPKHLITATGQRVTLRCSPRSGDLSVYWYQQSLDQGLQFLIQYYNGEERAKGNILERFSAQQFPDLHSELNLSSLELGDSALYFCASGRDRDSYEQYFGPGTRLTVT.

This clone was detected a few times. In the same sample, other DNA sequences code for this CDR3. The chain joins TRBV11-2 to TRBJ1-5, with 7 bases aligning to TRBD1. The CDR3 covers 15 residues. V dropped 1 base and J dropped 4; count of bases not matched to a gene: 4. Germline V gene sequence: CDR1 SGHAT, CDR2 FQNNGV. CDR3 sequence reads: CASSLGQGPNQPQHF. Written as DNA, the CDR3 is TGTGCCAGCAGCTTAGGACAGGGCCCTAATCAGCCCCAGCATTTT.

V gene TRBV6-5 combines with J gene TRBJ1-2; D is perhaps TRBD1 (6 bases). The CDR3 spans 15 residues. V gave up 3 bases and J gave up 5 bases, with 16 bases separating them. Per germline, CDR1 MNHEY and CDR2 SVGAGI. The CDR3 spells CASSYSTGQPYGYTF. Written as DNA, the CDR3 is TGTGCCAGCAGTTATTCCACAGGACAGCCTTATGGCTACACCTTC.